The next 5 T cell receptor beta chains were all read from a single sample in a study of T cells expressing NK-cell markers. TCRdb re-called the 5' RACE reads and catalogs CDR3 proteins one per entry, DNA excluded. The sample includes hundreds of thousands of distinct CDR3 sequences. Sequencing input: blood T cells: a sorted CD56 or NKG2C T cell subset, CD4+ or CD8+ T cells, or bulk PBMC T cells (not recorded which). These TCRs come from a man between 18 and 69 years old in good health.

The V gene is TRBV18, the J gene TRBJ1-2. The CDR3 runs 15 residues. Germline-derived CDR1 and CDR2 are KGHSH and LQKENI. The CDR3 is CASSPYFLANYGYTF.

The rearrangement links TRBV7-9 to TRBJ1-2; as DNA is missing, the TRBD1 call by TCRdb cannot be tested. The germline CDR1 and CDR2 sequences are SEHNR and FQNEAQ (reference sequence). There are 14 residues in the CDR3. CDR3 residues: CASSRDLDNYGYTF.

The rearrangement joins TRBV5-1 to TRBJ1-6. CDR1 is SGHRS and CDR2 is YFSETQ in the germline V gene. The CDR3 totals 16 residues. Here the CDR3 reads CASTQAGVGWNSPLHF.

V and J are TRBV29-1 and TRBJ1-2; TCRdb calls TRBD1, which cannot be checked without DNA. CDR3 size: 15 residues. Germline V gives CDR1 SQVTM, CDR2 ANQGSEA. CDR3 residues: CSVPGQGSINYGYTF.

The chain recombines TRBV24-1 with TRBJ2-5; the D call from TCRdb, TRBD1, cannot be confirmed without DNA. The germline V gene encodes CDR1 KGHDR and CDR2 SFDVKD. The CDR3 runs to 16 residues. CDR3: CATRCTLQEREETQYF.